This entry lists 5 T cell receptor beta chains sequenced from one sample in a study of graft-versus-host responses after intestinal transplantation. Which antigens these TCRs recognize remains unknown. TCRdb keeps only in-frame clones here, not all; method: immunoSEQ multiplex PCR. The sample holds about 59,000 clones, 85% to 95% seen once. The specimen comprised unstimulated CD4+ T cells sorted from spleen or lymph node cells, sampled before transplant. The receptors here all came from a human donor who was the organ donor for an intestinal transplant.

CDR3: CASLSQGGKTGTQYF. The CDR3 DNA follows: TGTGCCAGCCTCTCACAGGGCGGAAAGACGGGGACCCAGTACTTC. The J gene is TRBJ2-5, the V gene TRBV2; a possible D gene is TRBD1 (6 bases). Deletions cut 8 bases from V and 7 bases from J, with 23 bases between. Per germline, CDR1 SNHLY and CDR2 FYNNEI. CDR3 size: 15 residues.

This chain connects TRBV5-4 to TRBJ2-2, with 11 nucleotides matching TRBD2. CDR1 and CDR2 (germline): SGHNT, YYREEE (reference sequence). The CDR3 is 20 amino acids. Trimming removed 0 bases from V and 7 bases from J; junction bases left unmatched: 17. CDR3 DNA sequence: TGTGCCAGCAGCTTGGCCAAAAGCTATAGCGGGGGGGCCACTGTCGGGGAGCTGTTTTTT. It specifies CASSLAKSYSGGATVGELFF.

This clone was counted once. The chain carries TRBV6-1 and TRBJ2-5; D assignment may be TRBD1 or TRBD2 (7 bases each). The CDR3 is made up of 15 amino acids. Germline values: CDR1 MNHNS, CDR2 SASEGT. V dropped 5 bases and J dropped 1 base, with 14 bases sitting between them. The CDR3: CASSPGGTVQETQYF. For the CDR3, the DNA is TGTGCCAGCAGTCCCGGGGGGACAGTCCAAGAGACCCAGTACTTC.

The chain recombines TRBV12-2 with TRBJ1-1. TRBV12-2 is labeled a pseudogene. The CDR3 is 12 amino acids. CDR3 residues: CASRRTRTEAFF. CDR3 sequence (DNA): TGTGCAAGTCGCAGGACGCGAACCGAGGCTTTCTTT.

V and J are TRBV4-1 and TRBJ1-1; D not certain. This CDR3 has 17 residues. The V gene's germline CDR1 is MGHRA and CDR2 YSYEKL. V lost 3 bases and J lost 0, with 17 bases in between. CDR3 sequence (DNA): TGCGCCAGCAGCCAGCTCGGGCATATCTCTTTGAACACTGAAGCTTTCTTT. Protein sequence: CASSQLGHISLNTEAFF.